This TCR beta chain was captured by sequencing in a study of T cell changes during pregnancy in multiple sclerosis. Germline CDR1 and CDR2: SNHLY and FYNNEI. The V end was cut by 11 bases, the J end by 0 bases, with 14 bases between. CDR3 length: 14 residues. Method: immunoSEQ multiplex PCR; TCRdb's copy keeps in-frame clones and lacks some. The top ten hold about 0.14% of the sample, which has fewer than 80,000 clones, approximately 95% seen once. The chain uses TRBV2 and TRBJ2-1; no reliable D call. Sequenced material: CD4+ T cells from peripheral blood mononuclear cells, taken after pregnancy. This TCR came from a female donor with multiple sclerosis, enrolled in a pregnancy study. As DNA, the CDR3 is TGTGCCGCCCGACTCGCTAGCTCCTACAATGAGCAGTTCTTC. The encoded protein is CAARLASSYNEQFF.